This T cell receptor beta chain appears in the sequencing data of a study of blood T cell repertoires in COVID-19. Assay: immunoSEQ multiplex PCR; the TCRdb copy retains only in-frame clones and omits some. The sample consists of 210,000 or so clones, roughly 87% of them appearing once. This CDR3 is built from 14 residues. Germline V gene lookup returns CDR1 MNHEY and CDR2 SVGEGT. Trimming cost V 2 bases and J 4 bases, with 8 bases left between them. The sequence came from a young man who had recovered from COVID-19. The sequenced sample was PBMCs or T cells enriched from blood (not recorded which). The chain has TRBV6-2 or TRBV6-3 and TRBJ2-2; perhaps TRBD2 as D (6 bases). In nucleotides, the CDR3 is TGTGCCAGCAGTTACGGCGGGACCACCGGGGAGCTGTTTTTT. This gives the protein CASSYGGTTGELFF.